The text below deals with one T cell receptor beta chain. CDR1 and CDR2 from the germline V gene are SGHTA and FQGNSA. The CDR3 has 13 residues. The V end was cut by 5 bases, the J end by 4 bases, with 12 bases between. These data are taken from a study of OX40 agonist ivuxolimab in advanced cancers. Profiled with immunoSEQ multiplex PCR; TCRdb holds only in-frame clones, not every one. In the table there are some 40,000 clones, just under 95% of which are singletons. The sequence was obtained from an adult with an advanced solid tumor such as melanoma, head and neck, liver or kidney cancer. Sequenced here: CD4+ or CD8+ T cells sorted from blood, sampled in a trial of the OX40 agonist ivuxolimab. This rearrangement joins TRBV7-2 to TRBJ2-7, with a weak D call TRBD2 (5 bases). Written as DNA, the CDR3 is TGTGCCAGCAGCCCCGGACTGGGTTACGAGCAGTACTTC. Amino acids: CASSPGLGYEQYF. Supplemented by reference TRBV7-2 and TRBJ2-7, the full variable domain reads GAGVSQSPSNKVTEKGKDVELRCDPISGHTALYWYRQSLGQGLEFLIYFQGNSAPDKSGLPSDRFSAERTGGSVSTLTIQRTQQEDSAVYLCASSPGLGYEQYFGPGTRLTVT.